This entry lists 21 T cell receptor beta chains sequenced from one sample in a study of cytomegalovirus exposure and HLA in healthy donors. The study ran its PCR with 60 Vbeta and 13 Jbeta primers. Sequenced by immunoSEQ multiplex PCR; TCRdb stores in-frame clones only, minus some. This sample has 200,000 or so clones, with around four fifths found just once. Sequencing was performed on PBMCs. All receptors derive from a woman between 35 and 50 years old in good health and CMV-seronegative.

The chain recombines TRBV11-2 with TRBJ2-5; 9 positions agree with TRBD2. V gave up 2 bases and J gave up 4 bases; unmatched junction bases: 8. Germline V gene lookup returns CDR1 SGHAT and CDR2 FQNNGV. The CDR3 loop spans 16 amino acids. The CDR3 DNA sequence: TGTGCCAGCAGCTTATGGGCTAGCGGGAATGGAGAGACCCAGTACTTC. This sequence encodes CASSLWASGNGETQYF.

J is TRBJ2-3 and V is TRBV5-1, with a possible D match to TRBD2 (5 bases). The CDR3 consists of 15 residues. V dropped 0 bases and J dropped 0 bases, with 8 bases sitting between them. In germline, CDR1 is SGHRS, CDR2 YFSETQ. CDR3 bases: TGCGCCAGCAGCTTGGCTAGCAAGAGCACAGATACGCAGTATTTT. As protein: CASSLASKSTDTQYF.

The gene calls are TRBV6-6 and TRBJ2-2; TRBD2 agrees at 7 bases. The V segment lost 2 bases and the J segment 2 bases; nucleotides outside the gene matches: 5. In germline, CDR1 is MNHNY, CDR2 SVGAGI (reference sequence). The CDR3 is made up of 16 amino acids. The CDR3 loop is CASSYSGTPNTGELFF. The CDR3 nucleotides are TGTGCCAGCAGTTACAGCGGGACTCCCAACACCGGGGAGCTGTTTTTT.

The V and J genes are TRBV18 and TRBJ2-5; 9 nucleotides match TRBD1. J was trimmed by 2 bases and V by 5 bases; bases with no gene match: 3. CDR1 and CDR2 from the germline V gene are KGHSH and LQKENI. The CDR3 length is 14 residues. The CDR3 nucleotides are TGTGCCAGCTCAATCGACAGGGGGCAAGAGACCCAGTACTTC. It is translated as CASSIDRGQETQYF.

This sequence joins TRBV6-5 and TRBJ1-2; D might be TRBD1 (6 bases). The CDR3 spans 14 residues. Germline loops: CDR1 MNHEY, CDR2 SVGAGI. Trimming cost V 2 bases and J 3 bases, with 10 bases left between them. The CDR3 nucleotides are TGTGCCAGCAGTTACGGAGGGGGGGACTATGGCTACACCTTC. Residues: CASSYGGGDYGYTF.

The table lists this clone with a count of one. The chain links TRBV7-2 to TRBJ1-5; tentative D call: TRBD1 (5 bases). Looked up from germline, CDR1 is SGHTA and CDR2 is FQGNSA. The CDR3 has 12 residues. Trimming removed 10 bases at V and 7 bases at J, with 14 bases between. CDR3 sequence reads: CATREWGQPQHF. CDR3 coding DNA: TGTGCCACCCGGGAGTGGGGCCAGCCCCAGCATTTT.

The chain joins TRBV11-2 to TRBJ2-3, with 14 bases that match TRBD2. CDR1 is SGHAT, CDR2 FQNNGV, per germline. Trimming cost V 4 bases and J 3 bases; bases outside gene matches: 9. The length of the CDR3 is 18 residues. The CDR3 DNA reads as TGTGCCAGCAGCTGGCGGAGACTAGCGGGAGGGGTTACAGATACGCAGTATTTT. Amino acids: CASSWRRLAGGVTDTQYF.

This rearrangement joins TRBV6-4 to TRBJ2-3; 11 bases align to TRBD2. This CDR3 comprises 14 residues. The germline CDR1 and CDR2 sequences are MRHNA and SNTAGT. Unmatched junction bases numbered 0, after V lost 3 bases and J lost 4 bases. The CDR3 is CASSELAGADTQYF. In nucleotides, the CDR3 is TGTGCCAGCAGTGAACTAGCGGGAGCAGATACGCAGTATTTT.

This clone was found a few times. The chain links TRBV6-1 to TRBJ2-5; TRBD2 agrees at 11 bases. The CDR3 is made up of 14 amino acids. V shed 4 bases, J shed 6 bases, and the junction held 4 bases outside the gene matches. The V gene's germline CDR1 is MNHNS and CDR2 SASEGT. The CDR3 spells CASSVASGRQTQYF. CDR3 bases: TGTGCCAGCAGTGTCGCTAGCGGGAGGCAGACCCAGTACTTC.

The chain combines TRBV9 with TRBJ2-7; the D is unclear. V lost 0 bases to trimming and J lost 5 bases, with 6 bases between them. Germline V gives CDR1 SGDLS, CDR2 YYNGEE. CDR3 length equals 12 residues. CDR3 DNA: TGTGCCAGCAGCGTAGCATCGGACGAGCAGTACTTC. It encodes CASSVASDEQYF.

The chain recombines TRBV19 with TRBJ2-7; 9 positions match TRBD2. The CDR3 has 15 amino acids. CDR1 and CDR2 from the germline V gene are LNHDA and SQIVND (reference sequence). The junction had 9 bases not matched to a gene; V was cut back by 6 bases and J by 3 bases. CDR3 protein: CASSSLAGDFYEQYF. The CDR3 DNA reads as TGTGCCAGTAGCTCCTTAGCGGGAGACTTCTACGAGCAGTACTTC.

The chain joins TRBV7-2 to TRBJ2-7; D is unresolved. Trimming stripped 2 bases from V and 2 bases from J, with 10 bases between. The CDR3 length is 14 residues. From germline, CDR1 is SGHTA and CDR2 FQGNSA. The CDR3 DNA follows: TGTGCCAGCAGCTTACCCCAAATAGCCTACGAGCAGTACTTC. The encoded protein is CASSLPQIAYEQYF.

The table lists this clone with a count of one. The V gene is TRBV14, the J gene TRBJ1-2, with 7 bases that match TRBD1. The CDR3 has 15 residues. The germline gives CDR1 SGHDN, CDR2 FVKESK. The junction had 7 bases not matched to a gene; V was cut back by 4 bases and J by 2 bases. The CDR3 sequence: CASSPFRGQNYGYTF. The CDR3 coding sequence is TGTGCCAGCAGCCCTTTTCGGGGACAGAACTATGGCTACACCTTC.

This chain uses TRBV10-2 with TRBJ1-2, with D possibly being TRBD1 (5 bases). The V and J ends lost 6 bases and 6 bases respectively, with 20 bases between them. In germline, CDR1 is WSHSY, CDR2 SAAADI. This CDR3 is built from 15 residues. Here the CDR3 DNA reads TGCGCCAGCAGGGGAATGACCGGGACTCGAGATGGCTACACCTTC. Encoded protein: CASRGMTGTRDGYTF.

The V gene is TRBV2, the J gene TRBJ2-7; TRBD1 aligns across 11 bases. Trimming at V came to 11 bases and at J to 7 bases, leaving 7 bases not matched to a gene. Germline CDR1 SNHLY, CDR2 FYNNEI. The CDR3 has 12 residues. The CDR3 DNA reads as TGTGCCGGGGACAGGGGGGTCGGGGAGCAGTACTTC. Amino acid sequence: CAGDRGVGEQYF.

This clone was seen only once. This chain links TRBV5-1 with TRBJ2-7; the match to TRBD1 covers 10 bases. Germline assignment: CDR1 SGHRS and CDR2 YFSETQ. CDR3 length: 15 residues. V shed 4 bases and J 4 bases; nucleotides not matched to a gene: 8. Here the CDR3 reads CASSTGQGGVYEQYF. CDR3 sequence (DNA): TGCGCCAGCAGCACAGGACAGGGGGGGGTTTACGAGCAGTACTTC.

In DNA, the CDR3 is TGTGCCATCAGTGAGCCTACCGGTAGCACAGATACGCAGTATTTT. It yields the protein CAISEPTGSTDTQYF. The rearrangement links TRBV10-3 to TRBJ2-3; no reliable D call. The CDR3 covers 15 residues. V was cut by 2 bases and J by 0 bases, with 9 bases left in between. The germline gives CDR1 ENHRY, CDR2 SYGVKD.

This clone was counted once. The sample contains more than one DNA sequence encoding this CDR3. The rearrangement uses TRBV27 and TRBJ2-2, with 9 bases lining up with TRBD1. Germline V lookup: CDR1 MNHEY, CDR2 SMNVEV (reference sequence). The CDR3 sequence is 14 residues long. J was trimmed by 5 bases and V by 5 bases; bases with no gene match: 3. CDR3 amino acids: CASSPGQGTGELFF. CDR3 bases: TGTGCCAGCAGTCCCGGACAGGGGACCGGGGAGCTGTTTTTT.

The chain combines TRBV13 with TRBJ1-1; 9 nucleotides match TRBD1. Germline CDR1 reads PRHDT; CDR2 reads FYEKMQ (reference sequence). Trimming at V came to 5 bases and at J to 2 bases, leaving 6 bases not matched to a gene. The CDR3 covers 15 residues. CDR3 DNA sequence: TGTGCCAGCAGCCCCCTGGGACAGGGAAACACTGAAGCTTTCTTT. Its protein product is CASSPLGQGNTEAFF.

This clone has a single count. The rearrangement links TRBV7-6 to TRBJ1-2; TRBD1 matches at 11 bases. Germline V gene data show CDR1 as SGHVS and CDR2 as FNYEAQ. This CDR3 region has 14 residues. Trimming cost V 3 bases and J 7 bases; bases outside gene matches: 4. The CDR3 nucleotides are TGTGCCAGCAGCTTTGGGACAGGGGGTCGTGGCTACACCTTC. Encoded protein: CASSFGTGGRGYTF.

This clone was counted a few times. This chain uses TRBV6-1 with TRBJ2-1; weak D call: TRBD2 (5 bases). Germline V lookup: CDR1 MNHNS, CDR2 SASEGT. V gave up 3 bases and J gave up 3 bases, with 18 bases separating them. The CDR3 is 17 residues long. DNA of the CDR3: TGTGCCAGCAGTGACCAATGGGGAGTGACGGTCTACAATGAGCAGTTCTTC. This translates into CASSDQWGVTVYNEQFF.